Each of the 9 T cell receptor beta chains below was sequenced from the same sample in a study of blood T cell repertoires in COVID-19. Some clones are missing from TCRdb's copy, which holds only in-frame ones; the method was immunoSEQ multiplex PCR. The sample contains over 450,000 clones, 85% to 90% of which appear only once. Source material: peripheral blood. The receptors were sampled from a man younger than 35 with COVID-19, enrolled during active disease.

This chain links TRBV27 with TRBJ2-3, with a weak D call TRBD2 (5 bases). The length of the CDR3 is 16 residues. V was shortened by 0 bases and J by 3 bases, with 13 bases between the two germline ends. Germline V gene data show CDR1 as MNHEY and CDR2 as SMNVEV (reference sequence). CDR3 in DNA: TGTGCCAGCAGTTTATCGCTCCCTAGCACAACAGATACGCAGTATTTT. It is translated as CASSLSLPSTTDTQYF.

The chain couples TRBV4-2 to TRBJ2-7, with 11 bases aligning to TRBD1. CDR3 size: 16 residues. Looked up from germline, CDR1 is LGHNA and CDR2 is YNFKEQ. Unmatched junction bases numbered 4, after V lost 1 base and J lost 2 bases. The CDR3 protein is CASSQGLGQGAYEQYF. The CDR3 nucleotides read TGTGCCAGCAGCCAAGGCTTGGGACAGGGGGCCTACGAGCAGTACTTC.

For the CDR3, the DNA is TGTGCCAACAGGGACACGAGGAATTCACCCCTCCACTTT. Protein: CANRDTRNSPLHF. The V gene is TRBV6-5, the J gene TRBJ1-6, with D possibly matching TRBD1 (6 bases). V lost 10 bases to trimming and J lost 7 bases, with 14 bases between them. CDR1 and CDR2 from the germline V gene are MNHEY and SVGAGI. This CDR3 region has 13 residues.

J is TRBJ2-1 and V is TRBV2, with 9 nucleotides matching TRBD2. J was trimmed by 2 bases and V by 5 bases; bases with no gene match: 16. Germline V gene sequence: CDR1 SNHLY, CDR2 FYNNEI. The CDR3 totals 19 residues. In DNA, the CDR3 is TGTGCCAGCAGTCGAATGTCATTTAGCGGGAGCCCCCCCTACAATGAGCAGTTCTTC. It translates to CASSRMSFSGSPPYNEQFF. Full variable domain (outside the CDR3, taken from reference TRBV2 and TRBJ2-1): EPEVTQTPSHQVTQMGQEVILRCVPISNHLYFYWYRQILGQKVEFLVSFYNNEISEKSEIFDDQFSVERPDGSNFTLKIRSTKLEDSAMYFCASSRMSFSGSPPYNEQFFGPGTRLTVL.

The CDR3: CASSSTGGSPLHF. The CDR3 nucleotides are TGTGCCAGCAGCTCCACAGGGGGGTCACCCCTCCACTTT. This chain joins TRBV7-9 and TRBJ1-6, with 8 positions matching TRBD1. In germline, CDR1 is SEHNR, CDR2 FQNEAQ (reference sequence). V was clipped by 4 bases and J by 10 bases; unmatched bases: 3. CDR3 length: 13 amino acids.

This chain connects TRBV7-8 to TRBJ2-7; 7 bases line up with TRBD2. CDR1 is SGHVS, CDR2 FQNEAQ, per germline. V lost 5 bases to trimming and J lost 3 bases; unmatched junction nucleotides: 7. The length of the CDR3 is 14 residues. The CDR3 loop is CASSHPREGYEQYF. The CDR3 bases are TGTGCCAGCAGCCATCCCAGGGAGGGCTACGAGCAGTACTTC.

This clone was counted a single time. The CDR3 loop reads CASTRRGPGELFF. The DNA of the CDR3 is TGTGCCAGCACCCGCAGGGGACCGGGGGAGCTGTTTTTT. This sequence joins TRBV3-1 (or the pseudogene TRBV3-2) and TRBJ2-2, with TRBD1 as a possible D gene (6 bases). The CDR3 has 13 residues. With 7 bases removed from V and 8 bases from J, the gap between germline ends came to 14 bases. In germline, CDR1 is LGHDT, CDR2 YNNKEL (reference sequence).

The chain couples TRBV25-1 to TRBJ2-1; D gene ambiguous. The CDR3 has 13 residues. Germline V gene sequence: CDR1 MGHDK, CDR2 SYGVNS. The germline V and J ends were trimmed by 4 bases and 4 bases, with 8 bases remaining between them. As DNA, the CDR3 is TGTGCCAGCAGTGCTGAGAGGTACAATGAGCAGTTCTTC. Protein sequence: CASSAERYNEQFF.

J is TRBJ2-7 and V is TRBV19; 8 nucleotides match TRBD1. The CDR3 has 15 amino acids. Trimming cost V 3 bases and J 4 bases; bases outside gene matches: 8. CDR1 is LNHDA and CDR2 is SQIVND in the germline V gene (reference sequence). The CDR3 sequence is CASSINGQGVYEQYF. The CDR3 nucleotides are TGTGCCAGTAGTATTAACGGACAGGGCGTATACGAGCAGTACTTC.